The T cell receptor (beta chain) under discussion was sequenced for a study of cytomegalovirus exposure and HLA in healthy donors. Study information: In an early release, HLA-typed donors contributed tens of millions of unique TCR sequences. Regarding the study as a whole: TCR beta sequences reportedly predicted the HLA-A and HLA-B alleles of most subjects accurately. The study dropped some indistinguishable V segments, TRBV6-2 and TRBV6-3 among them. A later analysis showed that HLA-associated TCR beta chains had undergone more clonal expansion than equally common others.

It was with 60 Vbeta and 13 Jbeta primers that the PCR ran. TCRdb's table, derived via immunoSEQ multiplex PCR, lists solely in-frame clones and lacks some. This table has 120,000 to 150,000 clones, 80% to 85% appearing once. Comments on this clone: Antigen specificity is unknown.

The CDR3 spans 8 residues. CDR1 LGHNT and CDR2 FRNRAP come from the germline V gene. The TCR originated in a male donor in good health and CMV-seropositive. The chain links TRBV12-5 to TRBJ1-3, with no clear D. The sample consisted of PBMCs. The CDR3 DNA reads TGTCTTTTAAACACCATATATTTT. Translated, it gives CLLNTIYF.